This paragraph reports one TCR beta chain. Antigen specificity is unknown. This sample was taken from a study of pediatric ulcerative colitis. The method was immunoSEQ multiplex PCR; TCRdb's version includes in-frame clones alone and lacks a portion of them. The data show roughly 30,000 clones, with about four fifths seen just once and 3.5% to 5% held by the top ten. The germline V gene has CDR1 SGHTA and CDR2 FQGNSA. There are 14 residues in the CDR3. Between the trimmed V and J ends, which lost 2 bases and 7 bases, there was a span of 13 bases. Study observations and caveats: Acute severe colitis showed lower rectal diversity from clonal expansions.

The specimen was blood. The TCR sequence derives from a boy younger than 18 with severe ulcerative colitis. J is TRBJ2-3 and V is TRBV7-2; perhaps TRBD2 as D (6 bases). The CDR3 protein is CASSLLTREHTQYF. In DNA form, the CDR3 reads TGTGCCAGCAGCTTACTCACCCGGGAGCATACGCAGTATTTT.